Presented here are 22 T cell receptor beta chains from one specimen sequenced in a study of cytomegalovirus exposure and HLA in healthy donors. The primer mix had 60 Vbeta and 13 Jbeta primers. Some clones are missing from TCRdb's copy, which holds only in-frame ones; the method was immunoSEQ multiplex PCR. The sample shows tens of thousands of clones, more than 60% of them seen only once. The sequenced sample was PBMCs. The source of these receptors is a man aged 50-60 years in good health and CMV-seropositive.

The CDR3 sequence: CASSYYGGSNQPQHF. CDR3 nucleotides: TGTGCCAGCAGTTACTATGGGGGCAGCAATCAGCCCCAGCATTTT. The V call is TRBV6-6, the J call TRBJ1-5, with D maybe TRBD1 (6 bases). Germline CDR1 is MNHNY and CDR2 is SVGAGI (reference sequence). The V and J ends lost 1 base and 1 base respectively, with 8 bases between them. The CDR3 sequence is 15 residues long.

The chain uses TRBV7-2 and TRBJ2-7; the match to TRBD1 covers 9 bases. Unmatched junction bases numbered 5, after V lost 2 bases and J lost 3 bases. The CDR3 spans 15 residues. CDR1 is SGHTA, CDR2 FQGNSA, per germline. The CDR3 coding sequence is TGTGCCAGCAGCTTAAGTCGGGGACAGGGCTACGAGCAGTACTTC. Its translation is CASSLSRGQGYEQYF.

With respect to this clone: An end of the junction differs from the germline gene, which may be a read error. The chain joins TRBV29-1 to TRBJ1-1, with TRBD1 matching 9 bases. CDR3 length equals 12 residues. Germline CDR1 is SQVTM and CDR2 is ANQGSEA. DNA for the CDR3: TGCAGCGTCCACGGGACAGGGAGCGCGGCTTCCTTT. Protein: CSVHGTGSAASF.

In regard to this clone: One end of the junction does not line up with germline, which may come from a read error. In DNA form, the CDR3 reads TGCAGCGTTGAACTGGCAGTATCGGGTTCCACTGAAGCTATCTTT. This sequence encodes CSVELAVSGSTEAIF. The V call is TRBV29-1, the J call TRBJ1-1; D unclear. Germline V CDR1 and CDR2: SQVTM, ANQGSEA. CDR3 length: 15 residues.

This clone has only a few counts. The V and J genes are TRBV9 and TRBJ2-2, with D perhaps matching TRBD2 (6 bases). The V gene lost 5 bases and the J gene lost 6 bases, with 14 bases spanning the gap. Germline values: CDR1 SGDLS, CDR2 YYNGEE. This CDR3 spans 14 amino acids. Here the CDR3 reads CASRVGGRPGELFF. The CDR3 DNA reads TGTGCCAGCAGAGTCGGGGGACGTCCCGGGGAGCTGTTTTTT.

The rearrangement joins TRBV5-4 to TRBJ2-2; TRBD1 matches at 8 bases. Per germline, CDR1 SGHNT and CDR2 YYREEE (reference sequence). The CDR3 spans 17 residues. V lost 4 bases and J lost 1; bases outside the gene matches: 9. This CDR3 reads CASSPRTGSLNTGELFF. DNA for the CDR3: TGTGCCAGCAGCCCCCGGACAGGGAGCTTGAACACCGGGGAGCTGTTTTTT.

V is TRBV6-1 and J is TRBJ2-6; 7 bases map to TRBD1. Germline V gene sequence: CDR1 MNHNS, CDR2 SASEGT. V trimming: 7 bases; J trimming: 2 bases; junction bases outside the gene matches: 2. This CDR3 is 14 amino acids long. CDR3 sequence reads: CASTQGAGANVLTF. The CDR3 region has the DNA TGTGCCAGCACTCAGGGGGCTGGGGCCAACGTCCTGACTTTC.

The V call is TRBV7-3, the J call TRBJ1-1; D perhaps matches TRBD1 (5 bases). CDR1 and CDR2 (germline): SGHTA, FQGTGA. The V end lost 2 bases, the J end lost 3 bases, and 10 bases lay between the germline ends. This CDR3 spans 14 amino acids. This chain's CDR3 is CASSLQGGDTEAFF. CDR3 coding DNA: TGTGCCAGCAGCTTACAGGGAGGGGACACTGAAGCTTTCTTT.

The chain couples TRBV18 to TRBJ1-2, with TRBD1 matching 8 bases. Germline V lookup: CDR1 KGHSH, CDR2 LQKENI. The CDR3 contains 13 residues. V was clipped by 4 bases and J by 5 bases; unmatched bases: 3. The CDR3 is CASSHGQGYGYTF. The CDR3 nucleotides read TGTGCCAGCTCACACGGACAGGGATATGGCTACACCTTC.

This clone has only a few counts. The chain employs TRBV5-1 and TRBJ2-3, with TRBD2 matching over 9 bases. Losses at the gene ends were 4 bases for V and 0 bases for J; bases not matched to a gene: 12. The CDR3 totals 18 residues. CDR1 is SGHRS, CDR2 YFSETQ, per germline. CDR3 in DNA: TGCGCCAGCAGCCCGGGACAGCTTAGCGGGAGAAGCACAGATACGCAGTATTTT. It encodes CASSPGQLSGRSTDTQYF.

The CDR3 DNA reads TGTGCCAGCAGCAAACTCAACTCTGGAAACACCATATATTTT. Translated: CASSKLNSGNTIYF. The rearrangement uses TRBV7-2 and TRBJ1-3; D uncertain. V was trimmed by 5 bases and J by 0 bases, leaving 8 bases between them. The CDR3 consists of 14 residues. Germline V lookup: CDR1 SGHTA, CDR2 FQGNSA.

The chain has TRBV30 and TRBJ1-1; a possible D gene is TRBD1 (6 bases). Germline CDR1 and CDR2: GTSNPN and SVGIG (reference sequence). Trimming pared 4 bases from V and 8 bases from J, leaving 17 bases between. The CDR3 spans 13 residues. This CDR3 reads CAWTPRPRGEAFF. The CDR3 region has the DNA TGTGCCTGGACCCCTCGCCCAAGGGGGGAAGCTTTCTTT.

The genes are TRBV30 and TRBJ2-7; 10 positions agree with TRBD2. The germline V gene has CDR1 GTSNPN and CDR2 SVGIG (reference sequence). The CDR3 runs 15 residues. J gave up 0 bases and V 0 bases, and 2 bases lay outside the gene matches. CDR3 residues: CAWSVSSGSSYEQYF. CDR3 DNA sequence: TGTGCCTGGAGTGTGTCTAGCGGGAGCTCCTACGAGCAGTACTTC. The entire variable domain, with the rest obtained from reference TRBV30 and TRBJ2-7, is as follows: SQTIHQWPATLVQPVGSPLSLECTVEGTSNPNLYWYRQAAGRGLQLLFYSVGIGQISSEVPQNLSASRPQDRQFILSSKKLLLSDSGFYLCAWSVSSGSSYEQYFGPGTRLTVT.

The chain combines TRBV28 with TRBJ2-5, with D possibly TRBD1 on 5 matching bases. The last part of the DNA fits TRBJ2-7 better; the J call may be wrong. The CDR3 totals 13 residues. Germline V gene sequence: CDR1 MDHEN, CDR2 SYDVKM. CDR3 in DNA: TGTGCCAGCCGCAGGGAACCTACCTACGAGCAGTACTTC. It yields the protein CASRREPTYEQYF.

This chain connects TRBV5-6 to TRBJ2-2; perhaps TRBD1 as D (6 bases). Trimming stripped 2 bases from V and 1 base from J, with 12 bases between. The CDR3 totals 16 residues. Germline V lookup: CDR1 SGHDT, CDR2 YYEEEE. CDR3 nucleotide sequence: TGTGCCAGCAGCTTTTGGGGGCAGGTGAACACCGGGGAGCTGTTTTTT. It specifies CASSFWGQVNTGELFF.

The J gene is TRBJ2-7, the V gene TRBV27, with 9 bases identical to TRBD1. The germline CDR1 and CDR2 sequences are MNHEY and SMNVEV (reference sequence). CDR3 length: 15 residues. Trimming removed 8 bases from V and 2 bases from J; junction bases left unmatched: 10. The DNA for the CDR3 is TGTGCCAGCCGATTCCGGGACAGGGCCGCCTACGAGCAGTACTTC. Translated: CASRFRDRAAYEQYF.

The rearrangement joins TRBV5-1 to TRBJ1-2; D perhaps matches TRBD1 (5 bases). V lost 4 bases to trimming and J lost 0 bases, with 22 bases between them. CDR3 length equals 18 residues. CDR1 is SGHRS, CDR2 YFSETQ, per germline. CDR3 coding DNA: TGCGCCAGCAGCCCGAGGCAGTTGACAGCGTCCTCTAACTATGGCTACACCTTC. Its translation is CASSPRQLTASSNYGYTF.

This rearrangement joins TRBV4-2 to TRBJ2-5; tentatively, D is TRBD2 (5 bases). The CDR3 is made up of 15 amino acids. Germline CDR1 and CDR2: LGHNA and YNFKEQ. Trimming removed 5 bases from V and 4 bases from J, with 17 bases in between. CDR3 sequence: CASSLQVRVGETQYF. In DNA, the CDR3 is TGTGCCAGCAGCTTGCAAGTGCGGGTTGGAGAGACCCAGTACTTC.

V gene TRBV30 combines with J gene TRBJ1-6, with a weak D call TRBD1 (5 bases). Germline V gene lookup returns CDR1 GTSNPN and CDR2 SVGIG (reference sequence). The V gene lost 7 bases and the J gene lost 5 bases, with 15 bases spanning the gap. The CDR3 loop spans 14 amino acids. CDR3 sequence: CASGRAQDNSPLHF. In DNA, the CDR3 is TGTGCCTCCGGAAGGGCACAGGATAATTCACCCCTCCACTTT.

This chain connects TRBV9 to TRBJ2-2; TRBD1 agrees at 7 bases. The germline V gene has CDR1 SGDLS and CDR2 YYNGEE. J was trimmed by 1 base and V by 2 bases; bases with no gene match: 2. This CDR3 has 15 amino acids. In DNA form, the CDR3 reads TGTGCCAGCAGCGTCAGACAGGGGAACACCGGGGAGCTGTTTTTT. Protein product: CASSVRQGNTGELFF.

The chain has TRBV11-2 and TRBJ2-3; TRBD2 aligns across 8 bases. The CDR3 sequence is 15 residues long. V was pared by 3 bases and J by 6 bases, with 8 bases of the junction left unmatched. CDR1 and CDR2 from the germline V gene are SGHAT and FQNNGV. CDR3 nucleotides: TGTGCCAGCAGCTTTACTAGCGGAGGGTGGGATACGCAGTATTTT. Translating gives CASSFTSGGWDTQYF.

The chain links TRBV7-2 to TRBJ2-2; 7 bases align to TRBD2. This CDR3 comprises 19 residues. From germline, CDR1 is SGHTA and CDR2 FQGNSA. V lost 5 bases to trimming and J lost 5 bases; unmatched junction nucleotides: 20. The DNA for the CDR3 is TGTGCCAGCAGCAACATGGAGGGTTGGGGGAGGGCCCGTACCGGGGAGCTGTTTTTT. Its translation: CASSNMEGWGRARTGELFF.